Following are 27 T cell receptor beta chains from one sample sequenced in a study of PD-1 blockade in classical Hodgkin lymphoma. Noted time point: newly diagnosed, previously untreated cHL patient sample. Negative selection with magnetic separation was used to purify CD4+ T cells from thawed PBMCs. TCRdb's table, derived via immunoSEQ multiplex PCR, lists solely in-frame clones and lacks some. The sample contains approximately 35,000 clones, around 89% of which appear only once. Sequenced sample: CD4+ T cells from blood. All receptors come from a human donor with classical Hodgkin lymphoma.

The CDR3 DNA reads TGTGCCAGCAGGACACAAGGACAGGGGAATTCACCCCTCCACTTT. This encodes CASRTQGQGNSPLHF. V is TRBV2 and J is TRBJ1-6, with 9 bases matching TRBD1. The CDR3 is 15 residues long. V gave up 6 bases and J gave up 7 bases; unmatched junction bases: 7. Germline V gene sequence: CDR1 SNHLY, CDR2 FYNNEI.

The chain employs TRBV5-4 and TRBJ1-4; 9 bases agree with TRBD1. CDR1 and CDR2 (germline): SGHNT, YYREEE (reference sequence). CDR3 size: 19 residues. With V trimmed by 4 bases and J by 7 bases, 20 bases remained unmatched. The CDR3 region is CASSRDRDLTGGGGEKLFF. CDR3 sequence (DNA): TGTGCCAGCAGCCGTGACCGAGACCTCACAGGGGGCGGCGGTGAAAAACTGTTTTTT.

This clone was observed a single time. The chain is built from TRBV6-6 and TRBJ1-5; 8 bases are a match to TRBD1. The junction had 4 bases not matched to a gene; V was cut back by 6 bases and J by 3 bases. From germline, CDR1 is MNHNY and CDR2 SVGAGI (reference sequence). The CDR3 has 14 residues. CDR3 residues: CASRQGDPNQPQHF. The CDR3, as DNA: TGTGCCAGCAGACAGGGGGATCCCAATCAGCCCCAGCATTTT.

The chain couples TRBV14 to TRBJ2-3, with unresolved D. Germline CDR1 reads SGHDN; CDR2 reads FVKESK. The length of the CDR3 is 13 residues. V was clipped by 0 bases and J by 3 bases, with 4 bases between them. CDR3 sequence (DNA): TGTGCCAGCAGCCAAGATTGGACAGATACGCAGTATTTT. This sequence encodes CASSQDWTDTQYF.

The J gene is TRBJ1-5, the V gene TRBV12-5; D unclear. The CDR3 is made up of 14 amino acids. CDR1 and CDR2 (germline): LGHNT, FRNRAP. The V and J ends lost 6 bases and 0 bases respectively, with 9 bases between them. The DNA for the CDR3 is TGTGCTAGTGGGAGTGGATATAGCAATCAGCCCCAGCATTTT. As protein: CASGSGYSNQPQHF. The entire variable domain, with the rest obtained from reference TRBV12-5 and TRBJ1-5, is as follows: DARVTQTPRHKVTEMGQEVTMRCQPILGHNTVFWYRQTMMQGLELLAYFRNRAPLDDSGMPKDRFSAEMPDATLATLKIQPSEPRDSAVYFCASGSGYSNQPQHFGDGTRLSIL.

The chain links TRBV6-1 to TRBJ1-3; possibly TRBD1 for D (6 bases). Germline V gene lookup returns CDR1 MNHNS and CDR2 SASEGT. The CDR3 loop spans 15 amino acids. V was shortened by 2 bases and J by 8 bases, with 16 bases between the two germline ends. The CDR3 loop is CASSEWQGSKDTIYF. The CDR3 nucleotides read TGTGCCAGCAGTGAATGGCAGGGGTCCAAGGACACCATATATTTT.

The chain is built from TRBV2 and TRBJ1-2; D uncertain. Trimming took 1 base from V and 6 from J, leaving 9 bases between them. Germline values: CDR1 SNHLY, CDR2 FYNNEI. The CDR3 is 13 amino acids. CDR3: CASSEGAFNGYTF. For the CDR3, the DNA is TGTGCCAGCAGTGAAGGGGCCTTTAATGGCTACACCTTC.

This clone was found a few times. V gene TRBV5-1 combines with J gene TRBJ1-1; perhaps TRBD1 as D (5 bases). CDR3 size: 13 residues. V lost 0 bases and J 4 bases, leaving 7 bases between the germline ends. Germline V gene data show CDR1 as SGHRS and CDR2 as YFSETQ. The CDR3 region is CASSLGRVTEAFF. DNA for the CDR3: TGCGCCAGCAGCTTGGGCAGGGTCACTGAAGCTTTCTTT.

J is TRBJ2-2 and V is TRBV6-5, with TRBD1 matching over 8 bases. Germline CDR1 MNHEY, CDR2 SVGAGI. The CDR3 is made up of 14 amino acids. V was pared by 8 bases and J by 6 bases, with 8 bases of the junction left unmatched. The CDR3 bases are TGTGCCAGCGATCCAGGGGGCCAACCCGGGGAGCTGTTTTTT. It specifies CASDPGGQPGELFF.

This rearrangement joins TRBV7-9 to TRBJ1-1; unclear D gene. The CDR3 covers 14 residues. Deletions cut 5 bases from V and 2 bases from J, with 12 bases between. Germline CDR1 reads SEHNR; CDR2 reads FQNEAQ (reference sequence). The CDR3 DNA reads TGTGCCAGCAGCCTTACCGGAGGAAACACTGAAGCTTTCTTT. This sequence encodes CASSLTGGNTEAFF.

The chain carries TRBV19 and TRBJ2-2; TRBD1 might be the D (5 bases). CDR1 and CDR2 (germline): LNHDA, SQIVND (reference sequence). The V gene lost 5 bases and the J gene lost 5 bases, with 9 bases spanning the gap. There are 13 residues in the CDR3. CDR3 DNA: TGTGCCAGTAGTGCCAGGGTTACCGGGGAGCTGTTTTTT. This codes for CASSARVTGELFF.

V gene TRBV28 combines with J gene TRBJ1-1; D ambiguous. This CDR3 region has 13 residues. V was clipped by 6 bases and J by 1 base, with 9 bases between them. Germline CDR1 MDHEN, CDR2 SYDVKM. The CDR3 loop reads CASREGWNTEAFF. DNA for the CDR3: TGTGCCAGCAGGGAGGGATGGAACACTGAAGCTTTCTTT. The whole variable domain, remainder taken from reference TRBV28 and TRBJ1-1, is DVKVTQSSRYLVKRTGEKVFLECVQDMDHENMFWYRQDPGLGLRLIYFSYDVKMKEKGDIPEGYSVSREKKERFSLILESASTNQTSMYLCASREGWNTEAFFGQGTRLTVV.

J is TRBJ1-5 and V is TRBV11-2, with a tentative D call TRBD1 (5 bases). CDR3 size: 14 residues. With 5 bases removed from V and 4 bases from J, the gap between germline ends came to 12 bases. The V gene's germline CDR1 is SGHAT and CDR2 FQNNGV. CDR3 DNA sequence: TGTGCCAGCAGCCAAGAGTGGGGGAATCAGCCCCAGCATTTT. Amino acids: CASSQEWGNQPQHF. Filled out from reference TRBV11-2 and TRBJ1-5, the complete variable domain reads EAGVAQSPRYKIIEKRQSVAFWCNPISGHATLYWYQQILGQGPKLLIQFQNNGVVDDSQLPKDRFSAERLKGVDSTLKIQPAKLEDSAVYLCASSQEWGNQPQHFGDGTRLSIL.

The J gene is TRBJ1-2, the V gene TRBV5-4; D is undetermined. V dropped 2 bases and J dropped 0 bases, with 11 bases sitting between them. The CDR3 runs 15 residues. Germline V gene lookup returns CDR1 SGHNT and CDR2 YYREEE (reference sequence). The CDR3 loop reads CASSLVAVANYGYTF. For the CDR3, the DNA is TGTGCCAGCAGCTTAGTAGCCGTGGCTAACTATGGCTACACCTTC.

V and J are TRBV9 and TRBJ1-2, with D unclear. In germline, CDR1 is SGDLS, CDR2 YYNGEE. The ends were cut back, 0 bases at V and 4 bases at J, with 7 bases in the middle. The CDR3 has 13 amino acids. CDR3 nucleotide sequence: TGTGCCAGCAGCGTAGACGAGGGCTATGGCTACACCTTC. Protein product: CASSVDEGYGYTF.

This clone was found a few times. This CDR3 is CASSLGWNDYGYTF. CDR3 in DNA: TGCGCCAGCAGCTTGGGGTGGAACGACTATGGCTACACCTTC. This rearrangement joins TRBV5-1 to TRBJ1-2; unclear D gene. The CDR3 totals 14 residues. V gave up 0 bases and J gave up 3 bases, with 9 bases separating them. Germline V gene sequence: CDR1 SGHRS, CDR2 YFSETQ. The full variable domain, with the rest looked up from reference TRBV5-1 and TRBJ1-2, is KAGVTQTPRYLIKTRGQQVTLSCSPISGHRSVSWYQQTPGQGLQFLFEYFSETQRNKGNFPGRFSGRQFSNSRSEMNVSTLELGDSALYLCASSLGWNDYGYTFGSGTRLTVV.

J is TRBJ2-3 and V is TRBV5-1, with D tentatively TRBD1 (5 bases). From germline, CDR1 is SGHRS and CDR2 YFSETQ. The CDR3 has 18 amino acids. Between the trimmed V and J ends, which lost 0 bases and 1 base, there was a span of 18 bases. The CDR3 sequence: CASSLGGRVAWRTDTQYF. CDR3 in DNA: TGCGCCAGCAGCTTGGGAGGCAGGGTGGCCTGGCGCACAGATACGCAGTATTTT.

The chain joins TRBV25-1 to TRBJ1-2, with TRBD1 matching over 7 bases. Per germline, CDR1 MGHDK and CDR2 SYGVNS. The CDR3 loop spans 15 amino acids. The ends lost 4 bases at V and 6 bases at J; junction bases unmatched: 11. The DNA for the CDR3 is TGTGCCAGCAGTGCTACGGGACAGCCCCTTAATGGCTACACCTTC. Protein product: CASSATGQPLNGYTF.

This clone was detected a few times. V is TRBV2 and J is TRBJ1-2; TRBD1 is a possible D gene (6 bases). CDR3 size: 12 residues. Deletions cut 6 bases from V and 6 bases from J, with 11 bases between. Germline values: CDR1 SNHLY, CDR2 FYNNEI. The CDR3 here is CASRRGGHGYTF. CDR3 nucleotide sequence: TGTGCCAGCAGAAGGGGGGGCCATGGCTACACCTTC.

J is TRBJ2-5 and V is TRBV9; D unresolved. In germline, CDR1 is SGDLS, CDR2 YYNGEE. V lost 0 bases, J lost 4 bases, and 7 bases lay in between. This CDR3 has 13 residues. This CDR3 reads CASSVGTLETQYF. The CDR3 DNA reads TGTGCCAGCAGCGTAGGCACTCTAGAGACCCAGTACTTC.

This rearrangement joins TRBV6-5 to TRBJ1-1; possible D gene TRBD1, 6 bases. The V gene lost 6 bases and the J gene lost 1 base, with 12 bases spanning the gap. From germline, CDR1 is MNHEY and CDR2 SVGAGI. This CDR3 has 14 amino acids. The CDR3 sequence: CASRTGHRNTEAFF. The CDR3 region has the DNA TGTGCCAGCAGGACGGGACACAGGAACACTGAAGCTTTCTTT.

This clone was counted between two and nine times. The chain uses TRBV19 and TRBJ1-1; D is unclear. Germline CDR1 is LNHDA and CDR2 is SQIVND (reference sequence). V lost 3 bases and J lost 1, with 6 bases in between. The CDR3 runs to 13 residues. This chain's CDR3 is CASSMGQNTEAFF. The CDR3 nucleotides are TGTGCCAGTAGTATGGGTCAGAACACTGAAGCTTTCTTT.

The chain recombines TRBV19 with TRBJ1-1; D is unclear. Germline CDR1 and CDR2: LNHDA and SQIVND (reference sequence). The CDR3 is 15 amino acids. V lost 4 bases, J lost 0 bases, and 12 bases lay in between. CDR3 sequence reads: CASSTPPVLNTEAFF. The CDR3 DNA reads TGTGCCAGTAGTACCCCCCCAGTCTTGAACACTGAAGCTTTCTTT.

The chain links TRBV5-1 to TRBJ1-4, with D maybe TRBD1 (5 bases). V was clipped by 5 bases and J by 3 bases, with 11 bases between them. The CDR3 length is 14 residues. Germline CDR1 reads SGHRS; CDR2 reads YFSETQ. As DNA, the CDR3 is TGCGCCAGCAGTCTAGGGGCAGCTAATGAAAAACTGTTTTTT. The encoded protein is CASSLGAANEKLFF.

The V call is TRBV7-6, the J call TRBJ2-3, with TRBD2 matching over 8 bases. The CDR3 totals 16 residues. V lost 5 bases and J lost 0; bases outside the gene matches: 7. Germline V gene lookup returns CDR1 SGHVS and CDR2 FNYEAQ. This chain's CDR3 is CASSTSSSGSTDTQYF. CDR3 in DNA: TGTGCCAGCAGCACTAGTTCTAGCGGGAGCACAGATACGCAGTATTTT. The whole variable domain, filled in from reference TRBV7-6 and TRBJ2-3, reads GAGVSQSPRYKVTKRGQDVALRCDPISGHVSLYWYRQALGQGPEFLTYFNYEAQQDKSGLPNDRFSAERPEGSISTLTIQRTEQRDSAMYRCASSTSSSGSTDTQYFGPGTRLTVL.

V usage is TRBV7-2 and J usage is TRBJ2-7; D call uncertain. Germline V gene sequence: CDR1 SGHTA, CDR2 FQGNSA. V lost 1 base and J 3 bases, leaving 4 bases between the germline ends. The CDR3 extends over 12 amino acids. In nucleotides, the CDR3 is TGTGCCAGCAGCTTAGACAACTACGAGCAGTACTTC. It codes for CASSLDNYEQYF. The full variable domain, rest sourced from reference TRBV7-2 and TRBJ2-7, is GAGVSQSPSNKVTEKGKDVELRCDPISGHTALYWYRQSLGQGLEFLIYFQGNSAPDKSGLPSDRFSAERTGGSVSTLTIQRTQQEDSAVYLCASSLDNYEQYFGPGTRLTVT.

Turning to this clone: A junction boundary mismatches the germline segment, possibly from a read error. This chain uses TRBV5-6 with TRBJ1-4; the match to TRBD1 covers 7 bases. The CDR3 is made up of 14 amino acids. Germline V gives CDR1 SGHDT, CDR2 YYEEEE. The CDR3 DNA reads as TGTGCCAGCAGCGTGGACAGGACTACTGAAAAACTGTTTTTT. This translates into CASSVDRTTEKLFF.